A selection of T cell receptor beta chains follows, all from one sample in a study of CD8+ T cells in alopecia areata. Produced via immunoSEQ multiplex PCR; TCRdb's table is partial and in-frame only. The sample has some 190,000 clones, roughly three fifths seen once; the top ten hold 0.65% to 0.7%. This specimen consisted of CD4+ T cells sorted from blood, obtained at week 4, from a patient treated with tofacitinib. The receptors originated from a human donor with alopecia areata. Both conserved end residues are part of each CDR3. Each record gives: clone size, V gene, J gene, D gene, CDR3 DNA, CDR3 protein. The D gene is left open where the match is weak. Only some rows state a clone size, as once, few, many or a class for expanded clones.

size: .
V: TRBV19
J: TRBJ2-1
D: TRBD2
DNA: TGTGCCAGTAGTGTATCTAGCGGGAGTGGGAATGAGCAGTTCTTC
CDR3: CASSVSSGSGNEQFF

size: .
V: TRBV27
J: TRBJ2-4
D: .
DNA: TGTGCCAGCAGTTACAGCGGTGGGGCCAAAAACATTCAGTACTTC
CDR3: CASSYSGGAKNIQYF

size: .
V: TRBV7-3
J: TRBJ2-1
D: .
DNA: TGTGCCAGCAGCTTAGCAAGGGGTGAGCAGTTCTTC
CDR3: CASSLARGEQFF

size: .
V: TRBV7-2
J: TRBJ1-1
D: .
DNA: TGTGCCAGCAGCTTCCGGGTTCCGAACACTGAAGCTTTCTTT
CDR3: CASSFRVPNTEAFF

size: .
V: TRBV29-1
J: TRBJ2-7
D: .
DNA: TGCAGCGCCCGATGGGCAACGGGAAGCCCCTACGAGCAGTACTTC
CDR3: CSARWATGSPYEQYF

size: .
V: TRBV29-1
J: TRBJ2-7
D: .
DNA: TGCAGCGTTGAAGGGCTGGGGGAGCAGTACTTC
CDR3: CSVEGLGEQYF

size: .
V: TRBV4-2
J: TRBJ2-7
D: TRBD2
DNA: TGTGCCAGCAGCATTAGGACTAGCGGGACCTTGGGGTCCTACGAGCAGTACTTC
CDR3: CASSIRTSGTLGSYEQYF

size: .
V: TRBV11-2
J: TRBJ2-7
D: TRBD1
DNA: TGTGCCAGCAGCCCAACGGTCGGGGACAGAAACTTCTTC
CDR3: CASSPTVGDRNFF

size: .
V: TRBV15
J: TRBJ1-2
D: .
DNA: TGTGCCACCAGCAGAGGACCAGTGGGTTATGGCTACACCTTC
CDR3: CATSRGPVGYGYTF

size: .
V: TRBV30
J: TRBJ2-2
D: .
DNA: TGTGCCTGGGGGGACATTTACACCGGGGAGCTGTTTTTT
CDR3: CAWGDIYTGELFF

size: .
V: TRBV6-1
J: TRBJ1-1
D: .
DNA: TGTGCCAGCAGACAGGCGTCGGCTGAAGCTTTCTTT
CDR3: CASRQASAEAFF

size: .
V: TRBV30
J: TRBJ2-5
D: TRBD1
DNA: TGTGCCTGGAGTGCTCAGGGGGCAGGGGAGACCCAGTACTTC
CDR3: CAWSAQGAGETQYF

size: .
V: TRBV18
J: TRBJ2-2
D: .
DNA: TGTGCCAGCTCACCCCTCGGTGGAGTCGGGACCGGGGAGCTGTTTTTT
CDR3: CASSPLGGVGTGELFF

size: .
V: TRBV29-1
J: TRBJ1-5
D: .
DNA: TGCAGCGCCCAGGAAGGGGGCAATCAGCCCCAGCATTTT
CDR3: CSAQEGGNQPQHF

size: once
V: TRBV29-1
J: TRBJ1-1
D: .
DNA: TGCAGCGTTATGGTGAATTCGAACACTGAAGCTTTCTTT
CDR3: CSVMVNSNTEAFF

size: few
V: TRBV18
J: TRBJ2-7
D: .
DNA: TGTGCCAGCTCTGTCGGACAGCCCTACGAGCAGTACTTC
CDR3: CASSVGQPYEQYF

size: .
V: TRBV30
J: TRBJ1-6
D: .
DNA: TGTGCCTGGAGTTCGGACAGCCATTCACCCCTCCACTTT
CDR3: CAWSSDSHSPLHF

size: .
V: TRBV9
J: TRBJ2-1
D: TRBD2
DNA: TGTGCCAGCAGCGTATCGATAGCGGGAGGGCTCAATGAGCAGTTCTTC
CDR3: CASSVSIAGGLNEQFF

size: .
V: TRBV19
J: TRBJ1-1
D: .
DNA: TGTGCCAGTACCGGGGCAGGGAAAGGAGCTGAAGCTTTCTTT
CDR3: CASTGAGKGAEAFF

size: .
V: TRBV2
J: TRBJ2-7
D: TRBD2
DNA: TGTGCCAGCCATCGTGGGCGGGAGGACTTCTACGAGCAGTACTTC
CDR3: CASHRGREDFYEQYF

size: .
V: TRBV5-1
J: TRBJ2-2
D: .
DNA: TGCGCCAGCAGCCCACCCCGGGACACCGGGGAGCTGTTTTTT
CDR3: CASSPPRDTGELFF

size: .
V: TRBV6-1
J: TRBJ2-1
D: .
DNA: TGTGCCAGCAGTCGGGGCCCGAGCTCCTACAATGAGCAGTTCTTC
CDR3: CASSRGPSSYNEQFF

size: few
V: TRBV5-6
J: TRBJ1-3
D: .
DNA: TGTGCCAGCAGCTTGGAGTGGTCTTCTGGAAACACCATATATTTT
CDR3: CASSLEWSSGNTIYF

size: few
V: TRBV27
J: TRBJ1-2
D: .
DNA: TGTGCCAGCAGAGACAGCCGTCGAGGCTACACCTTC
CDR3: CASRDSRRGYTF

size: .
V: TRBV28
J: TRBJ1-5
D: .
DNA: TGTGCCAGCAGTTTGGAAAGCAATCAGCCCCAGCATTTT
CDR3: CASSLESNQPQHF

size: .
V: TRBV7-6
J: TRBJ2-7
D: TRBD2
DNA: TGTGCCAGCAGCTTGGCGACTAGCGGCTACGAGCAGTACTTC
CDR3: CASSLATSGYEQYF

size: .
V: TRBV30
J: TRBJ2-7
D: .
DNA: TGTGCCTGGAAGGTTCGGCAGGGGTACGAGCAGTACTTC
CDR3: CAWKVRQGYEQYF

size: .
V: TRBV7-2
J: TRBJ2-2
D: TRBD1
DNA: TGTGCCAGCAGTCGCGGGACAGGGAACACCGGGGAGCTGTTTTTT
CDR3: CASSRGTGNTGELFF

size: .
V: TRBV28
J: TRBJ2-7
D: TRBD1
DNA: TGTGCCACTACAGGGGTGCGCGAGCAGTACTTC
CDR3: CATTGVREQYF

size: .
V: TRBV30
J: TRBJ1-1
D: .
DNA: TGTGCCTGGAGTGTCCAGGTGAACACTGAAGCTTTCTTT
CDR3: CAWSVQVNTEAFF

size: .
V: TRBV5-1
J: TRBJ2-7
D: TRBD1
DNA: TGCGCCAGCAGCCCTGGGGACAGGACCTACGAGCAGTACTTC
CDR3: CASSPGDRTYEQYF

size: .
V: TRBV9
J: TRBJ2-3
D: .
DNA: TGTGCCAGCAGCGGAAATACAGATACGCAGTATTTT
CDR3: CASSGNTDTQYF

size: .
V: TRBV11-1
J: TRBJ2-1
D: TRBD2
DNA: TGTGCCAGCAGCCCGCTCGGGACTAGCGGTGGGAATGAGCAGTTCTTC
CDR3: CASSPLGTSGGNEQFF

size: .
V: TRBV15
J: TRBJ2-7
D: TRBD2
DNA: TGTGCCACCAGCAGAGATGGGACTAGCGGCTACGAGCAGTACTTC
CDR3: CATSRDGTSGYEQYF

size: few
V: TRBV25-1
J: TRBJ2-3
D: .
DNA: TGTGCCAGCAGTGCCCTGACAGATACGCAGTATTTT
CDR3: CASSALTDTQYF

size: .
V: TRBV30
J: TRBJ2-7
D: TRBD1
DNA: TGTGCCTGGAGTGTAAAAACAGGGGACGTCCACGAGCAGTACTTC
CDR3: CAWSVKTGDVHEQYF

size: .
V: TRBV6-5
J: TRBJ2-2
D: .
DNA: TGTGCCAGCAGAAGACAGCTCACCGGGGAGCTGTTTTTT
CDR3: CASRRQLTGELFF

size: few
V: TRBV2
J: TRBJ2-1
D: .
DNA: TGTGCCAGCAGTGAAATCCGGTCCGGTGAGCAGTTCTTC
CDR3: CASSEIRSGEQFF

size: few
V: TRBV10-3
J: TRBJ2-3
D: .
DNA: TGTGCCATCAGATCCGGGACTACAGATACGCAGTATTTT
CDR3: CAIRSGTTDTQYF

size: few
V: TRBV5-1
J: TRBJ2-7
D: .
DNA: TGCGCCAGCAGCTTTTTCCCCGGGACTCCTACAAGCTCCTACGAGCAGTACTTC
CDR3: CASSFFPGTPTSSYEQYF

size: .
V: TRBV19
J: TRBJ2-3
D: .
DNA: TGCGCCAGTAGTATAAGGCAGGGCCCTTCGAGCACAGATACGCAGTATTTT
CDR3: CASSIRQGPSSTDTQYF

size: few
V: TRBV29-1
J: TRBJ2-5
D: TRBD1
DNA: TGCAGCGTCGCCAGGGGGACAGGGTGGCAAGAGACCCAGTACTTC
CDR3: CSVARGTGWQETQYF

size: .
V: TRBV30
J: TRBJ1-4
D: TRBD1
DNA: TGTGCCTGGAGTCCGGACAGGGGTTTTGAAAAACTGTTTTTT
CDR3: CAWSPDRGFEKLFF

size: .
V: TRBV29-1
J: TRBJ1-1
D: .
DNA: TGCAGCGTTAATCGGGGATTCACTGAAGCTTTCTTT
CDR3: CSVNRGFTEAFF

size: .
V: TRBV15
J: TRBJ2-3
D: .
DNA: TGTGCCACCAGCACCGGAGTGGATACGCAGTATTTT
CDR3: CATSTGVDTQYF

size: .
V: TRBV9
J: TRBJ1-1
D: .
DNA: TGTGCCAGCAGCAGCCTAGGGGAGAACACTGAAGCTTTCTTT
CDR3: CASSSLGENTEAFF

size: .
V: TRBV29-1
J: TRBJ2-7
D: TRBD1
DNA: TGCAGCGCTGGGACAGGGGAGTACGAGCAGTACTTC
CDR3: CSAGTGEYEQYF

size: .
V: TRBV9
J: TRBJ2-3
D: .
DNA: TGTGCCAGCAGCCCAGTGGGACGGGACGGGACGCAGTATTTT
CDR3: CASSPVGRDGTQYF

size: .
V: TRBV5-4
J: TRBJ1-2
D: TRBD1
DNA: TGTGCCAGCAGCGACGACAGGGGGCCTTGGGGAGGCTACACCTTC
CDR3: CASSDDRGPWGGYTF